These 26 T cell receptor beta chains share one sample of origin, sequenced in a study of blood T cell repertoires in COVID-19. Sequencing used immunoSEQ multiplex PCR; TCRdb keeps in-frame clones, though not all of them. The data hold under 95,000 clones, with about 90% observed a single time. Sequencing was carried out using peripheral blood. These receptors all stem from a human donor in a cohort sampled during active COVID-19.

V and J are TRBV27 and TRBJ1-5; D perhaps matches TRBD1 (5 bases). Germline V gene sequence: CDR1 MNHEY, CDR2 SMNVEV (reference sequence). This CDR3 is 14 amino acids long. Trimming took off 4 bases at V and 1 base at J, with 8 bases between the two ends. The CDR3 protein is CASSWPGSNQPQHF. CDR3 nucleotide sequence: TGTGCCAGCAGTTGGCCAGGGAGCAATCAGCCCCAGCATTTT.

There are a few counts of this clone. The V call is TRBV12-3 or TRBV12-4, the J call TRBJ1-1; no reliable D call. CDR3 length: 13 residues. With 7 bases removed from V and 2 bases from J, the gap between germline ends came to 11 bases. CDR3 amino acids: CASTESQNTEAFF. The CDR3 nucleotides are TGTGCCAGCACCGAATCACAAAACACTGAAGCTTTCTTT.

Points on this clone: A read error may produce the germline difference seen at one junction end. V usage is TRBV7-2 and J usage is TRBJ1-2, with D possibly being TRBD1 (6 bases). CDR3 length: 15 amino acids. Germline V gives CDR1 SGHTA, CDR2 FQGNSA. Here the CDR3 reads CASSGGGDSPYRYTF. The CDR3 DNA sequence: TGTGCCAGCAGCGGCGGGGGCGATTCTCCCTATCGCTACACCTTC.

This clone showed up just a few times. J is TRBJ2-3 and V is TRBV7-2, with 10 positions matching TRBD1. Losses at the gene ends were 7 bases for V and 2 bases for J; bases not matched to a gene: 6. The CDR3 has 15 residues. Germline V gives CDR1 SGHTA, CDR2 FQGNSA. CDR3 DNA sequence: TGTGCCAGCACCCTGACAGGGGGCTACACAGATACGCAGTATTTT. Protein sequence: CASTLTGGYTDTQYF.

The chain employs TRBV19 and TRBJ2-5; 7 bases agree with TRBD1. The CDR3 length is 14 residues. Germline loops: CDR1 LNHDA, CDR2 SQIVND (reference sequence). V shed 6 bases and J 2 bases; nucleotides not matched to a gene: 6. This chain's CDR3 is CASSQGVGQETQYF. Written as DNA, the CDR3 is TGTGCCAGTAGCCAGGGGGTCGGGCAAGAGACCCAGTACTTC.

The chain couples TRBV18 to TRBJ2-2; 7 positions agree with TRBD2. Trimming cost V 1 base and J 2 bases; bases outside gene matches: 4. Looked up from germline, CDR1 is KGHSH and CDR2 is LQKENI. This CDR3 is 16 amino acids long. CDR3 sequence: CASSPLAGVNTGELFF. The CDR3 DNA reads TGTGCCAGCTCACCACTAGCGGGCGTAAACACCGGGGAGCTGTTTTTT.

The chain links TRBV7-2 to TRBJ2-2; 11 nucleotides align to TRBD2. Germline loops: CDR1 SGHTA, CDR2 FQGNSA. J was trimmed by 5 bases and V by 1 base; bases with no gene match: 12. The CDR3 has 19 amino acids. The CDR3 sequence: CASSLVALTSGGGTGELFF. DNA of the CDR3: TGTGCCAGCAGCTTAGTTGCATTAACTAGCGGGGGTGGAACCGGGGAGCTGTTTTTT.

V gene TRBV18 combines with J gene TRBJ1-1; TRBD1 agrees at 7 bases. J lost 6 bases, V lost 3 bases, and 13 bases had no gene match. CDR1 KGHSH and CDR2 LQKENI come from the germline V gene. The CDR3 has 16 amino acids. CDR3 protein: CASSPAINRGDAEAFF. The CDR3 nucleotides read TGTGCCAGCTCACCGGCAATCAACAGGGGTGACGCTGAAGCTTTCTTT.

The V call is TRBV7-6, the J call TRBJ2-7, with TRBD2 matching over 12 bases. Trimming at V came to 2 bases and at J to 0 bases, leaving 17 bases not matched to a gene. The CDR3 loop spans 21 amino acids. Germline V gene lookup returns CDR1 SGHVS and CDR2 FNYEAQ. CDR3 in amino acids: CASSLFTPRLAGALISYEQYF. The CDR3 DNA follows: TGTGCCAGCAGCTTATTCACACCGAGACTAGCGGGGGCCCTTATCTCCTACGAGCAGTACTTC.

The gene calls are TRBV19 and TRBJ2-5; 7 bases are shared with TRBD1. V lost 4 bases, J lost 6 bases, and 5 bases stayed unmatched. The germline CDR1 and CDR2 sequences are LNHDA and SQIVND (reference sequence). The CDR3 extends over 13 amino acids. This CDR3 reads CASSRQGPQTQYF. The CDR3 bases are TGTGCCAGTAGTAGACAGGGACCCCAGACCCAGTACTTC.

V and J are TRBV30 and TRBJ2-5; 9 nucleotides match TRBD1. The germline gives CDR1 GTSNPN, CDR2 SVGIG (reference sequence). The CDR3 is 14 amino acids. The ends lost 2 bases at V and 5 bases at J; junction bases unmatched: 6. In nucleotides, the CDR3 is TGTGCCTGGAGTCCCAACAGGGGGCGGGAGACCCAGTACTTC. Its translation is CAWSPNRGRETQYF.

This clone has just one count. This chain links TRBV7-2 with TRBJ2-3; D uncertain. V was shortened by 1 base and J by 0 bases, with 8 bases between the two germline ends. The germline CDR1 and CDR2 sequences are SGHTA and FQGNSA. This CDR3 contains 15 residues. CDR3 amino acids: CASSLGVGSTDTQYF. CDR3 nucleotide sequence: TGTGCCAGCAGCTTAGGAGTGGGCAGCACAGATACGCAGTATTTT.

The rearrangement links TRBV6-2 or TRBV6-3 to TRBJ1-6, with D unclear. CDR3 size: 15 residues. The V gene's germline CDR1 is MNHEY and CDR2 SVGEGT. Trimming shortened V by 2 bases and J by 5 bases, and 10 bases separated the two germline ends. Here the CDR3 reads CASSYQQANNSPLHF. In DNA, the CDR3 is TGTGCCAGCAGTTACCAGCAGGCAAATAATTCACCCCTCCACTTT.

The chain links TRBV3-1 (or the pseudogene TRBV3-2) to TRBJ2-5, with 11 bases aligning to TRBD2. Germline V gives CDR1 LGHDT, CDR2 YNNKEL (reference sequence). V shed 7 bases and J 1 base; nucleotides not matched to a gene: 11. The CDR3 length is 17 residues. CDR3 DNA: TGTGCCAGCACCCGCGGAATAGCGGGGGGGGTCCAAGAGACCCAGTACTTC. This sequence encodes CASTRGIAGGVQETQYF.

This clone was observed once. The J gene is TRBJ1-5, the V gene TRBV6-2 or TRBV6-3; TRBD1 is a possible D gene (5 bases). V lost 5 bases to trimming and J lost 7 bases, with 9 bases between them. CDR1 MNHEY and CDR2 SVGEGT come from the germline V gene. This CDR3 is built from 12 residues. The CDR3 coding sequence is TGTGCCAGCAGTAAGGGGTTCCAGCCCCAGCATTTT. It translates to CASSKGFQPQHF.

J is TRBJ2-2 and V is TRBV18; D not certain. The CDR3 is 13 amino acids. The germline V gene encodes CDR1 KGHSH and CDR2 LQKENI. V was clipped by 4 bases and J by 4 bases, with 7 bases between them. The CDR3 region is CASSLQATGELFF. The CDR3 bases are TGTGCCAGCTCACTCCAAGCCACCGGGGAGCTGTTTTTT.

The chain has TRBV4-1 and TRBJ2-3; TRBD2 matches 7 bases. The germline V gene encodes CDR1 MGHRA and CDR2 YSYEKL. V gave up 4 bases and J gave up 3 bases; unmatched junction bases: 16. CDR3 length: 18 residues. Written as DNA, the CDR3 is TGCGCCAGCAGCCGAAGAATGAACCAAGCGGGGTATACAGATACGCAGTATTTT. It translates to CASSRRMNQAGYTDTQYF.

The rearrangement uses TRBV5-1 and TRBJ1-3; D is possibly TRBD1 (6 bases). Looked up from germline, CDR1 is SGHRS and CDR2 is YFSETQ. The CDR3 sequence is 15 residues long. With 7 bases removed from V and 4 bases from J, the gap between germline ends came to 18 bases. The DNA for the CDR3 is TGCGCCAGCCTACAGGGTGCGGGTAGGGGAAACACCATATATTTT. It translates to CASLQGAGRGNTIYF.

V usage is TRBV5-1 and J usage is TRBJ2-3; D may be TRBD2 (6 bases). The CDR3 contains 15 residues. Germline V CDR1 and CDR2: SGHRS, YFSETQ. V was clipped by 3 bases and J by 6 bases, with 17 bases between them. DNA for the CDR3: TGCGCCAGCAGCTCGGGACTGCCCCCATTCGATACGCAGTATTTT. This translates into CASSSGLPPFDTQYF.

This chain connects TRBV7-2 to TRBJ2-1; D is perhaps TRBD1 (6 bases). The germline CDR1 and CDR2 sequences are SGHTA and FQGNSA. The CDR3 has 19 residues. Trimming took off 2 bases at V and 3 bases at J, with 23 bases between the two ends. CDR3: CASSLLGQGPSVNYNEQFF. As DNA, the CDR3 is TGTGCCAGCAGCTTATTGGGCCAGGGGCCATCGGTGAACTACAATGAGCAGTTCTTC.

This clone came up a few times. The V gene is TRBV7-9, the J gene TRBJ1-1; D is uncertain. Per germline, CDR1 SEHNR and CDR2 FQNEAQ (reference sequence). V was pared by 5 bases and J by 10 bases, with 11 bases between. The CDR3 is made up of 11 amino acids. The chain's CDR3 is CASSEGVIAFF. Written as DNA, the CDR3 is TGTGCCAGCAGCGAAGGAGTCATAGCTTTCTTT.

This clone was recorded only once. The chain uses TRBV4-3 and TRBJ2-5; TRBD2 matches at 7 bases. The CDR3 has 17 amino acids. Germline values: CDR1 LGHNA, CDR2 YSLEER. The V gene end was trimmed by 0 bases and the J gene end by 2 bases; junction bases not matched to a gene: 9. CDR3 residues: CASSQDSGGGWQETQYF. The CDR3 bases are TGCGCCAGCAGCCAAGATTCTGGGGGGGGGTGGCAAGAGACCCAGTACTTC.

This clone was observed a few times. V is TRBV6-2 or TRBV6-3 and J is TRBJ2-1; 10 positions agree with TRBD1. The CDR3 runs to 12 residues. Germline lookup yields CDR1 MNHEY and CDR2 SVGEGT. Germline trimming cut 6 bases from V and 15 bases from J; bases unmatched to any gene: 8. Written as DNA, the CDR3 is TGTGCCAGCAGCAACCCGGGACAGGGGACGTTCTTC. The encoded protein is CASSNPGQGTFF.

This rearrangement joins TRBV4-2 to TRBJ2-5, with 11 bases identical to TRBD2. V was pared by 2 bases and J by 2 bases, with 1 base of the junction left unmatched. The CDR3 sequence is 15 residues long. The germline V gene has CDR1 LGHNA and CDR2 YNFKEQ. This CDR3 is CASSQRLAGQETQYF. In nucleotides, the CDR3 is TGTGCCAGCAGCCAACGACTAGCGGGGCAAGAGACCCAGTACTTC.

In this sample, this clone turned up once. The chain joins TRBV6-1 to TRBJ2-7; 8 bases map to TRBD2. The germline V gene has CDR1 MNHNS and CDR2 SASEGT. The trim removed 1 base at V and 5 bases at J, leaving 7 bases unmatched. The length of the CDR3 is 15 residues. The CDR3 region is CASSEGTGGADEQYF. The CDR3 region has the DNA TGTGCCAGCAGTGAAGGGACGGGGGGGGCTGACGAGCAGTACTTC.

This chain connects TRBV7-6 to TRBJ2-3; 8 nucleotides agree with TRBD2. Trimming removed 6 bases from V and 0 bases from J; junction bases left unmatched: 8. The CDR3 is 16 amino acids. Germline V CDR1 and CDR2: SGHVS, FNYEAQ. The CDR3, as DNA: TGTGCCAGCAGTTTGAGCGGGGGCCTTAGCACAGATACGCAGTATTTT. Its protein product is CASSLSGGLSTDTQYF.